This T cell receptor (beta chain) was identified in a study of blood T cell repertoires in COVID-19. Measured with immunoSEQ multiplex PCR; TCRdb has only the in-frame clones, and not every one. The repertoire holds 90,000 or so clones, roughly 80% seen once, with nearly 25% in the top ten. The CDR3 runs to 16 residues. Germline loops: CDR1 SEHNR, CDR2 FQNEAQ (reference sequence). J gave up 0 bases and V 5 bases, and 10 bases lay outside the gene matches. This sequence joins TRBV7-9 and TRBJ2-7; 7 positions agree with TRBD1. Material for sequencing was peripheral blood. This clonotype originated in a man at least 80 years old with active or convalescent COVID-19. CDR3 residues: CASSPRRQGSSYEQYF. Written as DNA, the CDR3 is TGTGCCAGCAGCCCGAGGCGACAGGGAAGCTCCTACGAGCAGTACTTC.